This section outlines one T cell receptor (beta chain) sequence together with its context. This clonotype was detected a few times. Its target antigen remains unknown. No much larger clonotype is one base removed from it; base qualities were not supplied. V loses 2 bases of germline sequence and J loses 5 bases, and the interval between the two ends is 12 bases. CDR1 is given as MNHNS and CDR2 as SASEGT, both from the germline V gene. Its CDR3 holds 14 amino acids, cysteine through phenylalanine. Only the CDR3 region is kept as DNA, spanning 42 bases read in frame from base 1. In light of the paper, this sample's treatment or condition label describes: 10-day PBMC culture with coronavirus spike peptide pools or control peptides (ViraFEST assay). The ViraFEST assay, used in the study, expanded antigen-specific T cells with peptide pools and then identified the expanded clonotypes through TCR sequencing. Negative nucleocapsid antibody tests taken both before and after vaccination confirmed that the healthy vaccine recipients had no prior SARS-CoV-2 infection. Each well held some 2 million PBMCs cultured with 10 ug/ml peptide pools in IMDM containing approximately 5% human AB serum and about 10 IU/ml IL-2. On days 3 and 7, half of the culture medium was replaced with fresh IL-2-containing medium. CD4+ T cells were isolated after about 10 days of culture through negative selection using the EasySep CD4+ T cell isolation kit. Ficoll-Paque Plus gradient centrifugation was used to isolate PBMCs from whole blood, and the isolated PBMCs were then either used fresh or cryopreserved at -140C. In general, triplicate wells were set up for every culture condition.

This entry is derived from a study of vaccination and CD4 T cells after COVID-19 (dated by TCRdb to between 2021 and 2024). As for the study more broadly: Six males and four females were included in the convalescent cohort, with two Hispanic individuals, seven Caucasians, two Asians and one multiracial person represented. Two doses of either the Pfizer-BioNTech BNT162b2 vaccine (n=8) or the Moderna mRNA-1273 vaccine (n=2) were administered to participants. Post-COVID blood samples were collected from convalescent patients a median of about 92 days after diagnosis, with a range of roughly 35 to 180 days. Post-vaccine blood samples were obtained a median of approximately 70 days after the second vaccine dose, with a range of roughly 13 to 250 days. The cultures were stimulated with overlapping spike peptide pools from SARS-CoV-2 and from the common cold coronaviruses HCoV-NL63, HCoV-OC43 and HCoV-229E. In control cultures, a CEFX viral epitope pool was used as positive control, an HIV-1 Nef peptide pool was used as negative control, or no peptide was added. In roughly 10 COVID-19 convalescent patients and 4 infection-naive healthy vaccine recipients, the spike-specific CD4+ TCR repertoire before mRNA vaccination was compared with the repertoire after mRNA vaccination.

Receptors were amplified or captured by PCR. At the Johns Hopkins FTIC core, DNA from the cultured CD4+ T cells underwent TCR sequencing with the Oncomine TCR Beta short-read assay. The QIAamp micro DNA kit was used to extract genomic DNA from the cultured CD4+ T cells. Oncomine TCR Beta libraries from cultured CD4+ T cells were pooled with unique dual indexes and sequenced on an Illumina iSeq 100. On the authors' methods: Non-productive sequences were filtered out, and CDR3s that did not start with C, did not end with F or W, or were shorter than 7 amino acids were discarded. The MANAFEST web application was used to identify antigen-specific clonotypes by comparing peptide-stimulated wells against reference wells and other culture wells. To be called positive, a clone needed an FDR below 0.05, an odds ratio above 5, and a productive frequency above 0.1% in at least two of three replicate wells. Cross-reactive clonotypes were defined as significantly expanded in both SARS-CoV-2 spike wells and at least one common cold coronavirus spike condition. Using R version 3.6.1, CDR3 homology was evaluated through Levenshtein distances (stringdist) along with unrooted phylogenetic trees (ape). TCRdb reanalyzed the raw reads on its own, using fastp at Q25 for trimming and MiXCR for clone calling, and kept in-frame beta chains. Rows with one shared CDR3 protein collapse into an entry with the most common genes and DNA. These V and J calls rely on TCRdb rather than the paper's analysis. Counted in this sample were under 25,000 distinct CDR3 sequences; approximately 56% of them appeared once. The leading ten clones occupy 10% to 15% of the sample.

Broader findings and caveats from the paper: Relatively few convalescent patients were included in the study, and early timepoints after natural infection were not analyzed. In convalescent patients, a median approximately 83% of post-vaccine SARS-CoV-2-reactive clones were detected only after vaccination, suggesting vaccine-specific priming. The median number of SARS-CoV-2-reactive clonotypes rose from around 22 after infection to a few dozen after vaccination, but the change was not significant. Nearly all vaccine-specific clones in convalescent patients (304 of 307) were mono-reactive for SARS-CoV-2 spike rather than cross-reactive with common cold coronaviruses.

This receptor chain uses TRBV6-1 and TRBJ1-2; there is no confident call for the D gene. The sequence derives from a human donor who received a COVID-19 vaccine. Specimen: CD4+ T cells from blood, cultured in vitro, collected after SARS-CoV-2 vaccination. The nucleotides read TGTGCCAGCAGTGAAAACCCATTTGGGTATGGCTACACCTTC. Its translation is CASSENPFGYGYTF.